The 14 T cell receptor beta chains given below trace back to one sample, sequenced in a study of cytomegalovirus exposure and HLA in healthy donors. PCR primers comprised 60 Vbeta and 13 Jbeta primers. Clones were read by immunoSEQ multiplex PCR, and TCRdb kept only the in-frame ones, dropping some. The table shows approximately 190,000 clones, with roughly 87% occurring only once. The sequencing input was PBMCs. All receptors derive from a boy aged 2-9 years in good health and CMV-seronegative.

The CDR3 DNA reads TGTGCCAGCAGTGAAGTTACAGGGTCGCAGCCCCAGCATTTT. This codes for CASSEVTGSQPQHF. The chain recombines TRBV6-5 with TRBJ1-5, with D possibly matching TRBD1 (6 bases). The CDR3 runs to 14 residues. Germline V gives CDR1 MNHEY, CDR2 SVGAGI. V lost 5 bases and J 7 bases, leaving 15 bases between the germline ends.

V and J are TRBV5-1 and TRBJ2-3, with 12 nucleotides matching TRBD1. Losses at the gene ends were 0 bases for V and 7 bases for J; bases not matched to a gene: 12. This CDR3 contains 18 residues. Germline V gene sequence: CDR1 SGHRS, CDR2 YFSETQ. CDR3 amino acids: CASSLGINGTGGRYTQYF. CDR3 bases: TGCGCCAGCAGCTTGGGTATCAACGGGACAGGGGGCCGATATACGCAGTATTTT.

CDR3 in amino acids: CASRTRDRDNQPQHF. CDR3 bases: TGTGCCAGTAGGACCCGGGACAGAGACAATCAGCCCCAGCATTTT. The rearrangement joins TRBV19 to TRBJ1-5; 7 bases fit TRBD1. The CDR3 has 15 amino acids. V lost 6 bases and J lost 3; bases outside the gene matches: 8. Germline CDR1 and CDR2: LNHDA and SQIVND (reference sequence).

V is TRBV5-1 and J is TRBJ2-5, with unresolved D. The CDR3 has 13 amino acids. The V gene's germline CDR1 is SGHRS and CDR2 YFSETQ. Deletions cut 2 bases from V and 2 bases from J, with 7 bases between. The CDR3 loop is CASSFGPQETQYF. The CDR3 nucleotides are TGCGCCAGCAGCTTTGGGCCACAAGAGACCCAGTACTTC.

The V and J genes are TRBV7-3 and TRBJ2-1; TRBD2 is a possible D gene (6 bases). The CDR3 contains 14 residues. V shed 2 bases and J shed 8 bases, with 13 bases lying between them. Germline V CDR1 and CDR2: SGHTA, FQGTGA. CDR3 residues: CASSLGNREDEQFF. CDR3 sequence (DNA): TGTGCCAGCAGCTTAGGAAATAGGGAGGATGAGCAGTTCTTC.

This chain joins TRBV19 and TRBJ2-1, with 7 bases fitting TRBD2. Germline values: CDR1 LNHDA, CDR2 SQIVND (reference sequence). CDR3 length equals 15 residues. The junction had 5 bases not matched to a gene; V was cut back by 3 bases and J by 3 bases. The CDR3 protein is CASSMASGVYNEQFF. In DNA, the CDR3 is TGTGCCAGTAGTATGGCTAGCGGAGTCTACAATGAGCAGTTCTTC. The variable domain in full, with the rest retrieved from reference TRBV19 and TRBJ2-1, is DGGITQSPKYLFRKEGQNVTLSCEQNLNHDAMYWYRQDPGQGLRLIYYSQIVNDFQKGDIAEGYSVSREKKESFPLTVTSAQKNPTAFYLCASSMASGVYNEQFFGPGTRLTVL.

J is TRBJ2-3 and V is TRBV28, with D possibly TRBD1 on 6 matching bases. CDR3 length: 14 residues. The V end lost 4 bases, the J end lost 7 bases, and 15 bases lay between the germline ends. Looked up from germline, CDR1 is MDHEN and CDR2 is SYDVKM. CDR3 amino acids: CASSSRDTRHTQYF. CDR3 in DNA: TGTGCCAGCAGTTCCAGGGACACCCGCCATACGCAGTATTTT.

The chain is built from TRBV28 and TRBJ1-5, with 7 bases fitting TRBD1. Germline V gene sequence: CDR1 MDHEN, CDR2 SYDVKM. The CDR3 sequence is 16 residues long. V was clipped by 6 bases and J by 6 bases; unmatched bases: 14. In DNA form, the CDR3 reads TGTGCCAGCAGAACAACAGGGGTACTGCGGCGTCAGCCCCAGCATTTT. Translating it yields CASRTTGVLRRQPQHF. The full variable domain, its missing parts supplied by reference TRBV28 and TRBJ1-5, is DVKVTQSSRYLVKRTGEKVFLECVQDMDHENMFWYRQDPGLGLRLIYFSYDVKMKEKGDIPEGYSVSREKKERFSLILESASTNQTSMYLCASRTTGVLRRQPQHFGDGTRLSIL.

This chain connects TRBV15 to TRBJ1-1; D uncertain. V dropped 1 base and J dropped 2 bases, with 11 bases sitting between them. Germline lookup yields CDR1 LNHNV and CDR2 YYDKDF (reference sequence). The CDR3 runs 15 residues. CDR3 region: CATSRGGFANTEAFF. The CDR3 coding sequence is TGTGCCACCAGCAGAGGAGGGTTCGCTAACACTGAAGCTTTCTTT.

This chain links TRBV5-4 with TRBJ1-1; 7 bases are shared with TRBD1. The CDR3 runs 15 residues. V lost 5 bases to trimming and J lost 8 bases; unmatched junction nucleotides: 15. Germline CDR1 and CDR2: SGHNT and YYREEE (reference sequence). The CDR3 DNA follows: TGTGCCAGCAGGCGGGACGGGACAGCAGAACAGGAAGCTTTCTTT. Protein: CASRRDGTAEQEAFF.

This chain links TRBV29-1 with TRBJ2-7; no reliable D call. V lost 6 bases and J 2 bases, leaving 11 bases between the germline ends. CDR1 is SQVTM, CDR2 ANQGSEA, per germline. CDR3 length equals 12 residues. The CDR3 region is CSVATLTYEQYF. The CDR3 DNA is TGCAGCGTAGCCACCCTGACCTACGAGCAGTACTTC.

J is TRBJ1-2 and V is TRBV6-1; the D gene is possibly TRBD1 (6 bases). Looked up from germline, CDR1 is MNHNS and CDR2 is SASEGT. This CDR3 is 16 amino acids long. V was pared by 1 base and J by 1 base, with 13 bases between. CDR3 bases: TGTGCCAGCAGTGAAGTTTTGACACAGGGTAACTATGGCTACACCTTC. It encodes CASSEVLTQGNYGYTF.

J is TRBJ2-7 and V is TRBV5-4, with 7 bases aligning to TRBD1. Germline CDR1 is SGHNT and CDR2 is YYREEE (reference sequence). V was pared by 4 bases and J by 5 bases, with 9 bases of the junction left unmatched. This CDR3 has 14 residues. The DNA of the CDR3 is TGTGCCAGCAGCCCAGACCGGGACAGAAACGAGCAGTACTTC. Translation gives CASSPDRDRNEQYF.

The chain is built from TRBV10-2 and TRBJ2-3, with 9 bases identical to TRBD2. Trimming cost V 6 bases and J 3 bases; bases outside gene matches: 1. Germline lookup yields CDR1 WSHSY and CDR2 SAAADI. This CDR3 has 13 residues. CDR3 residues: CASRGLATDTQYF. The CDR3 DNA reads as TGCGCCAGCAGGGGACTAGCAACAGATACGCAGTATTTT.